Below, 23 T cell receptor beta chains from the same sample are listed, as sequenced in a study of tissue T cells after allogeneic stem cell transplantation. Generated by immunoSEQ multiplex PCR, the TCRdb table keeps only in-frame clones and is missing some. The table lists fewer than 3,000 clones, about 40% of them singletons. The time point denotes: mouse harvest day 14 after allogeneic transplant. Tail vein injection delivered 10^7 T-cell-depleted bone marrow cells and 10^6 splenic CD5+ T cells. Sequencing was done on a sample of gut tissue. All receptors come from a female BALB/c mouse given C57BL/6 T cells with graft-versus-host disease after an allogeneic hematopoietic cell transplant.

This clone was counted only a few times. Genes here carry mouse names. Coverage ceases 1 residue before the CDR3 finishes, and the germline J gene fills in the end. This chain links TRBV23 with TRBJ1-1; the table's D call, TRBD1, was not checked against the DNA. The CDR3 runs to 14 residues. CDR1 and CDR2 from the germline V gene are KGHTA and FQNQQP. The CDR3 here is CSSSPGQGITEVFF. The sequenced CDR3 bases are TGCTCCAGCAGTCCGGGACAGGGGATCACAGAAGTCTTC.

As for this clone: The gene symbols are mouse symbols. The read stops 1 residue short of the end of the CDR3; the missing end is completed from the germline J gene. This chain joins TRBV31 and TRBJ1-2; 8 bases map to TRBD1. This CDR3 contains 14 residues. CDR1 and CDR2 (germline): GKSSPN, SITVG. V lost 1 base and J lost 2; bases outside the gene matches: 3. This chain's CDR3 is CAWSRQGANSDYTF. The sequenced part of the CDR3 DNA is TGTGCCTGGAGTCGGCAGGGGGCTAACTCCGACTACACC.

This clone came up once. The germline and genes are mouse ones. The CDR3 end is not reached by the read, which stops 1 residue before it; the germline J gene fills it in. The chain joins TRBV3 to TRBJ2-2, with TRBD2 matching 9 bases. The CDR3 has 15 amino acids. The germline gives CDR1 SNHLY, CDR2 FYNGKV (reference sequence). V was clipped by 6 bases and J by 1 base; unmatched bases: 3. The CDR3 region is CASSRLGVNTGQLYF. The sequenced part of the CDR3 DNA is TGTGCCAGCAGTCGACTGGGGGTAAACACCGGGCAGCTCTAC.

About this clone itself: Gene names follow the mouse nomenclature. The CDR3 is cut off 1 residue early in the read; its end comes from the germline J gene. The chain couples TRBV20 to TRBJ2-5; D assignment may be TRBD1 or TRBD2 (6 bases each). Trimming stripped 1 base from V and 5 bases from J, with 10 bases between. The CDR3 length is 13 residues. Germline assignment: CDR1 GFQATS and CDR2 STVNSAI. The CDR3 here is CGARGGRADTQYF. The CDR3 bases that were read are TGTGGTGCTAGGGGGGGGCGCGCAGACACCCAGTAC. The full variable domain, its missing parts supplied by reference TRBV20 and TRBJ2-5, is GALVYQYPRRTICKSGTSMRMECQAVGFQATSVAWYRQSPQKTFELIALSTVNSAIKYEQNFTQEKFPISHPNLSFSSMTVLNAYLEDRGLYLCGARGGRADTQYFGPGTRLLVL.

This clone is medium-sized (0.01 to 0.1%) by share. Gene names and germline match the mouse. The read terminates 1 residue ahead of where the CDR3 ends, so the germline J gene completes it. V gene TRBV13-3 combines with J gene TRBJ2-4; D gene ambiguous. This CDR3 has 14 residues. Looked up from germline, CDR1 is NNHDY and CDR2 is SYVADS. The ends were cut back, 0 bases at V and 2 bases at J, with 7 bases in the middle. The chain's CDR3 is CASSDAGDQNTLYF. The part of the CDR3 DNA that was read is TGTGCCAGCAGTGATGCCGGGGATCAAAACACCTTGTAC.

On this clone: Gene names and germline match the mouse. The CDR3 sequence: CASSLHRSNTEVFF. The CDR3 bases that were read are TGTGCCAGCAGTCTGCACAGGTCAAACACAGAAGTCTTC. V and J are TRBV26 and TRBJ1-1; TRBD1 might be the D (5 bases). The read gets to within 1 residue of the CDR3 end, and the germline J gene fills in the rest. The CDR3 is made up of 14 amino acids. V lost 2 bases and J 0 bases, leaving 7 bases between the germline ends. Per germline, CDR1 KGHPV and CDR2 FQNQEV (reference sequence).

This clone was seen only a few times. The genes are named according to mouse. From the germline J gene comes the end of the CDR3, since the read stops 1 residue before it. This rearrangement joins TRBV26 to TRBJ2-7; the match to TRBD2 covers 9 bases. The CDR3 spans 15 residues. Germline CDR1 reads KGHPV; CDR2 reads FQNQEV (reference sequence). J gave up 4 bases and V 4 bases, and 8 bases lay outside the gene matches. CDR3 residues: CASSPLLGGPYEQYF. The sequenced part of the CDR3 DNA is TGTGCCAGCAGTCCCTTACTGGGGGGTCCTTATGAACAGTAC.

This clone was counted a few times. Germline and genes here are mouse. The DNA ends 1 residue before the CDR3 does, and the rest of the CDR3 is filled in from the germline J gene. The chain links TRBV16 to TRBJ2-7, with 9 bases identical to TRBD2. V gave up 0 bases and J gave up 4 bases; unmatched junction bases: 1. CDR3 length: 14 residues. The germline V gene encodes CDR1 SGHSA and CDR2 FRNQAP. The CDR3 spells CASSLDLGGYEQYF. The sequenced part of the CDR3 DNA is TGTGCAAGCAGCTTAGATCTGGGGGGGTATGAACAGTAC. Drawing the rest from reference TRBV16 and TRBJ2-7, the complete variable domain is NAGVIQTPRHKVTGKGQEATLWCEPISGHSAVFWYRQTIVQGLEFLTYFRNQAPIDDSGMPKERFSAQMPNQSHSTLKIQSTQPQDSAVYLCASSLDLGGYEQYFGPGTRLTVL.

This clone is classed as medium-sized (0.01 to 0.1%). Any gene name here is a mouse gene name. CDR3 DNA, as far as it was read: TGTGCCAGCAGTCTGGAGGGGGGAAACACCGGGCAGCTCTAC. Protein product: CASSLEGGNTGQLY. The whole CDR3 is CASSLEGGNTGQLYF. The gene calls are TRBV26 and TRBJ2-2; D tentatively fits TRBD1 or TRBD2 (6 bases each). The read halts 1 residue ahead of the CDR3 end, with the missing end drawn from the germline J gene. V was cut by 2 bases and J by 1 base, with 8 bases left in between. This CDR3 has 15 amino acids. In germline, CDR1 is KGHPV, CDR2 FQNQEV (reference sequence). Filled out from reference TRBV26 and TRBJ2-2, the complete variable domain reads NSKVIQTPRYLVKGQGQKAKMRCIPEKGHPVVFWYQQNKNNEFKFLINFQNQEVLQQIDMTEKRFSAECPSNSPCSLEIQSSEAGDSALYLCASSLEGGNTGQLYFGEGSKLTVL.

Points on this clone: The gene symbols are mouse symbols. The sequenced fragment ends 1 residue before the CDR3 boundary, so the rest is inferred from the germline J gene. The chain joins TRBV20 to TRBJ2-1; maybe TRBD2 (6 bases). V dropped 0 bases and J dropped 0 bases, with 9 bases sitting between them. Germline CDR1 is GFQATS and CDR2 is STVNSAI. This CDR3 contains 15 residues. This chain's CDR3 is CGARDWGYNYAEQFF. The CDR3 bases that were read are TGTGGTGCTAGGGACTGGGGTTATAACTATGCTGAGCAGTTC. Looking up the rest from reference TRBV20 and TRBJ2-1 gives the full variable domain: GALVYQYPRRTICKSGTSMRMECQAVGFQATSVAWYRQSPQKTFELIALSTVNSAIKYEQNFTQEKFPISHPNLSFSSMTVLNAYLEDRGLYLCGARDWGYNYAEQFFGPGTRLTVL.

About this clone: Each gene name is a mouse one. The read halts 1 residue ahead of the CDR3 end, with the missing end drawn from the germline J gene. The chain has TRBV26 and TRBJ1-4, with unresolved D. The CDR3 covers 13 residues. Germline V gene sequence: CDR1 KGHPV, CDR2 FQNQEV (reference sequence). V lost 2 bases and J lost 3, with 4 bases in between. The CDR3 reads CASSLGANERLFF. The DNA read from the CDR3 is TGTGCCAGCAGTCTGGGCGCCAACGAAAGATTATTT. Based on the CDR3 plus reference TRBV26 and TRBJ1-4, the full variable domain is NSKVIQTPRYLVKGQGQKAKMRCIPEKGHPVVFWYQQNKNNEFKFLINFQNQEVLQQIDMTEKRFSAECPSNSPCSLEIQSSEAGDSALYLCASSLGANERLFFGHGTKLSVL.

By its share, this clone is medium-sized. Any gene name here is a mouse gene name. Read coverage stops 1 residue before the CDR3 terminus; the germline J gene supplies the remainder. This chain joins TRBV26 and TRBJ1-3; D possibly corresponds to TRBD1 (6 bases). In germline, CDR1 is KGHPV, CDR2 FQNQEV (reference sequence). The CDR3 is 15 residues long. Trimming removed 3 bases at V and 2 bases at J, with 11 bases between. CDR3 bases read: TGTGCCAGCAGTCTCACAGGGAAGACTGGAAATACGCTCTAT. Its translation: CASSLTGKTGNTLY. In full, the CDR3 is CASSLTGKTGNTLYF.

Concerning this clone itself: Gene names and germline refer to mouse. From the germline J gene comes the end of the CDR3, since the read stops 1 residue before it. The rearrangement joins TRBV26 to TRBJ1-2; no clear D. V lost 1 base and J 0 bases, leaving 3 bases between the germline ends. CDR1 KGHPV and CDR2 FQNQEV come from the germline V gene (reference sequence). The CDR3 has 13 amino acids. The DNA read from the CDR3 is TGTGCCAGCAGTCTGTGGGCAAACTCCGACTACACC. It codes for CASSLWANSDYT. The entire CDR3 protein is CASSLWANSDYTF.

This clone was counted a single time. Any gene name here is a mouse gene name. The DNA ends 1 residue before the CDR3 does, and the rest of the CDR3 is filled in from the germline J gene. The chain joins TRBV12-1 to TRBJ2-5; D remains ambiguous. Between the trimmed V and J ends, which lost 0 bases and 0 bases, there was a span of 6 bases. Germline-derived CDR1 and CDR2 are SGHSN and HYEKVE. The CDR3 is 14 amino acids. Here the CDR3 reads CASSLTSNQDTQYF. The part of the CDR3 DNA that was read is TGTGCCAGCTCTCTCACCAGTAACCAAGACACCCAGTAC.

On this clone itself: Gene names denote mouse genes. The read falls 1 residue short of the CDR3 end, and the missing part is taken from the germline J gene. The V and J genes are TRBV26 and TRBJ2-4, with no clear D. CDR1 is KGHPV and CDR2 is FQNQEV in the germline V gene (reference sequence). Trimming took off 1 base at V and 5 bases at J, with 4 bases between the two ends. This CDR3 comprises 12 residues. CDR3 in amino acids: CASSLFGNTLYF. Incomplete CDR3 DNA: TGTGCCAGCAGTCTGTTTGGAAACACCTTGTAC. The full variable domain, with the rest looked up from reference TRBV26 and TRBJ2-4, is NSKVIQTPRYLVKGQGQKAKMRCIPEKGHPVVFWYQQNKNNEFKFLINFQNQEVLQQIDMTEKRFSAECPSNSPCSLEIQSSEAGDSALYLCASSLFGNTLYFGAGTRLSVL.

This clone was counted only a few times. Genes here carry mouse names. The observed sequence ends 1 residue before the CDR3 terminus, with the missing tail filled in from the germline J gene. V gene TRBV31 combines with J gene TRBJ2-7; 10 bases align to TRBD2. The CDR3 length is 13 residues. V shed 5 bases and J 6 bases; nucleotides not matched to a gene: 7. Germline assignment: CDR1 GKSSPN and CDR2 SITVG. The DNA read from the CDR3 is TGTGCCTGGGCCCTGGGGGGGCGCATTGAACAGTAC. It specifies CAWALGGRIEQY. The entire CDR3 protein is CAWALGGRIEQYF.

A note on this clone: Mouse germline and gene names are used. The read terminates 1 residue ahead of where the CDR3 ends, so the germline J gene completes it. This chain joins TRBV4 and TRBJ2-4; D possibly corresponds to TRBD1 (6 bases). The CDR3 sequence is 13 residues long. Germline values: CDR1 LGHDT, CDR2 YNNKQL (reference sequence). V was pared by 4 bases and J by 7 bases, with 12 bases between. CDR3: CASSFRGRDTLYF. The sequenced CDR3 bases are TGTGCCAGCAGCTTCAGGGGAAGGGACACCTTGTAC.

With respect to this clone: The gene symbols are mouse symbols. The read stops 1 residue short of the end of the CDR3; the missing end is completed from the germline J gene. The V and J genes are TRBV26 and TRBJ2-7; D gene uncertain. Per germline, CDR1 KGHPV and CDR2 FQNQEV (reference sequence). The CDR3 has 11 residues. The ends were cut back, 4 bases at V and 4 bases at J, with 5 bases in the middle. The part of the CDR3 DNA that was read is TGTGCCAGCAGTCACACATATGAACAGTAC. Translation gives CASSHTYEQY. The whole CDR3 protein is CASSHTYEQYF. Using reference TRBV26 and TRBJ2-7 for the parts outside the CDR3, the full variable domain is NSKVIQTPRYLVKGQGQKAKMRCIPEKGHPVVFWYQQNKNNEFKFLINFQNQEVLQQIDMTEKRFSAECPSNSPCSLEIQSSEAGDSALYLCASSHTYEQYFGPGTRLTVL.

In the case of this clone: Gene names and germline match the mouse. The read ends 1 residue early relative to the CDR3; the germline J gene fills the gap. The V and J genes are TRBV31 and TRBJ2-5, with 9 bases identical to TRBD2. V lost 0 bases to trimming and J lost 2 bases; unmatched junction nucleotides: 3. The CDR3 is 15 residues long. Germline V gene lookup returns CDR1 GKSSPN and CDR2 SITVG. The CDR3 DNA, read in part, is TGTGCCTGGAGTCTCGGCTGGGGGGGCCAAGACACCCAGTAC. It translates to CAWSLGWGGQDTQY. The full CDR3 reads CAWSLGWGGQDTQYF. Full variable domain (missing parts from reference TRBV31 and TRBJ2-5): AQTIHQWPVAEIKAVGSPLSLGCTIKGKSSPNLYWYWQATGGTLQQLFYSITVGQVESVVQLNLSASRPKDDQFILSTEKLLLSHSGFYLCAWSLGWGGQDTQYFGPGTRLLVL.

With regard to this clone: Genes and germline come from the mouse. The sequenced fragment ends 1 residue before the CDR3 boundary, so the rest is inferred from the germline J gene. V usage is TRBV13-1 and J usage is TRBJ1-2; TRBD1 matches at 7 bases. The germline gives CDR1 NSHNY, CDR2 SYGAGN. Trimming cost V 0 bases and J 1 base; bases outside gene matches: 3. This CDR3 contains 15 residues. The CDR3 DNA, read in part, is TGTGCCAGCAGTGATGCAGGGGGGGGAAACTCCGACTACACC. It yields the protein CASSDAGGGNSDYT. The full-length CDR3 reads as CASSDAGGGNSDYTF.

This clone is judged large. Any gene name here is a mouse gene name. The CDR3 is CASSFGGALEQYF. The CDR3 bases that were read are TGTGCCAGCAGTTTTGGGGGGGCGCTGGAACAGTAC. The chain recombines TRBV15 with TRBJ2-7; 9 bases align to TRBD2. The read terminates 1 residue before the CDR3 end, so the remaining end is supplied by the germline J gene. The V and J ends lost 3 bases and 7 bases, in that order; junction bases with no gene match: 4. This CDR3 is built from 13 residues. Germline V CDR1 and CDR2: SGHND, FRSKSL.

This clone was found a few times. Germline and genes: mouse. CDR3 DNA, as far as it was read: TGTGCCAGCAGCCCGGGACTGCGGGAACAGTAC. Translating gives CASSPGLREQY. The whole CDR3 protein is CASSPGLREQYF. The rearrangement uses TRBV3 and TRBJ2-7; TRBD2 agrees at 7 bases. The CDR3 end lies 1 residue beyond the end of the read and is filled in from the germline J gene. V was pared by 5 bases and J by 7 bases, with 5 bases of the junction left unmatched. The CDR3 covers 12 residues. The germline CDR1 and CDR2 sequences are SNHLY and FYNGKV (reference sequence).

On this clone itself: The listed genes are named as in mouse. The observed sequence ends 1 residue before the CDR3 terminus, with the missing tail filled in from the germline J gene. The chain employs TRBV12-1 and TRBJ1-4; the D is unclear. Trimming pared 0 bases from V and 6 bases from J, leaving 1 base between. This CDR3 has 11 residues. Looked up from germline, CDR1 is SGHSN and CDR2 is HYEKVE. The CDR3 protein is CASSLDERLFF. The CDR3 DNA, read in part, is TGTGCCAGCTCTCTCGACGAAAGATTATTT.